This T cell receptor (beta chain) is from a study of monozygotic twins with inflammatory bowel disease. Each CDR3 protein gets one entry in TCRdb, which reprocessed the 5' RACE reads and gives no DNA. Its table records some 150,000 distinct CDR3 sequences. This CDR3 has 13 amino acids. CDR1 is SGHVS, CDR2 FQNEAQ, per germline. The chain has TRBV7-8 and TRBJ2-1; TCRdb lists TRBD2, though no DNA is available to test this call. Sequencing was done on a sample of blood. The sequence came from a human donor with ulcerative colitis or Crohn's disease, or a healthy co-twin of an affected twin (not recorded which). CDR3 sequence reads: CASSLVGGGEQFF. The full variable domain, completed using reference TRBV7-8 and TRBJ2-1, is GAGVSQSPRYKVAKRGQDVALRCDPISGHVSLFWYQQALGQGPEFLTYFQNEAQLDKSGLPSDRFFAERPEGSVSTLKIQRTQQEDSAVYLCASSLVGGGEQFFGPGTRLTVL.